The 4 T cell receptor delta chains listed next were all sequenced from one sample in a study of Vδ1+ human thymocytes. Extracted RNA was reverse transcribed into cDNA. Pooled V-gene forward primers with one constant-region reverse primer generated the CDR3 amplicons by multiplex PCR. TCRdb reran clone calling via CATT on the multiplex PCR reads. The sample contains some 73,000 delta-chain clones, more than 30% of which appear only once. For these TCRs, the target antigens are not known. Findings and limits, study-wide: Highly polyclonal TRG and TRD repertoires with Gaussian CDR3 length distributions appeared in thymus.

The sample taken for sequencing was Vdelta1+ gamma-delta thymocytes from the thymus. Subset noted: FACS-sorted CD3+ TCRalphabeta- TCRVdelta1+ TCRVdelta2- thymocytes. The receptors here all came from a boy younger than two who had congenital heart surgery.

The chain links TRDV1 to TRDJ1; 7 bases are shared with TRDD3. The J segment lost 2 bases and the V segment lost 1 base, leaving 4 bases of the junction unmatched. The V gene's germline CDR1 is TSWWSYY and CDR2 QGS. This CDR3 region has 15 residues. The DNA of the CDR3 is TGTGCTCTTGGGGAACAGGTGGGGGAGACCGATAAACTCATCTTT. As protein: CALGEQVGETDKLIF.

The chain has TRDV1 and TRDJ1; TRDD3 might be the D (5 bases). The CDR3 runs to 21 residues. V was shortened by 0 bases and J by 0 bases, with 26 bases between the two germline ends. Per the germline V gene, CDR1 is TSWWSYY and CDR2 is QGS. This CDR3 is CALGELPCNPPKVGYTDKLIF. The CDR3 DNA sequence: TGTGCTCTTGGGGAACTTCCCTGTAACCCCCCGAAAGTGGGGTACACCGATAAACTCATCTTT.

About this clone: This may be a read error: a much more frequent sequence differs by one nucleotide. The rearrangement uses TRDV2 and TRDJ1; the match to TRDD3 covers 7 bases. This CDR3 is built from 14 residues. Germline V CDR1 and CDR2: GEAIGNYY, EKD. After removal of 1 base from V and 4 bases from J, the junction contained 5 bases not matched to a gene. The chain's CDR3 is CACDTLGGDDKLIF. CDR3 nucleotide sequence: TGTGCCTGTGACACTCTGGGGGGGGACGATAAACTCATCTTT.

The chain combines TRDV1 with TRDJ1, with TRDD3 matching 11 bases. Germline V gene data show CDR1 as TSWWSYY and CDR2 as QGS. V was pared by 3 bases and J by 0 bases, with 21 bases of the junction left unmatched. This CDR3 region has 22 residues. The CDR3 region is CALGDTPSYWGIWGPYTDKLIF. CDR3 nucleotides: TGTGCTCTTGGGGATACTCCCTCGTACTGGGGGATATGGGGGCCGTACACCGATAAACTCATCTTT.